This entry lists 12 T cell receptor beta chains sequenced from one sample in a study of a mutant IDH1 vaccine in newly diagnosed glioma. Time point noted: baseline, week 1 (first vaccination visit). The treatment was: pre-vaccination baseline after standard-of-care therapy. Libraries were prepared by immunoSEQ multiplex PCR; TCRdb keeps only in-frame clonotypes and omits some of them. The sample carries 25,000 to 35,000 clones, around nine tenths recorded once. Sequencing used PBMCs, obtained from a glioma patient treated with radiotherapy, temozolomide or both. The receptor set was obtained from a middle-aged woman with glioma.

J is TRBJ1-2 and V is TRBV2, with TRBD1 matching over 7 bases. CDR1 is SNHLY, CDR2 FYNNEI, per germline. The CDR3 covers 14 residues. V was clipped by 4 bases and J by 3 bases; unmatched bases: 5. The CDR3 coding sequence is TGTGCCAGCAGTGCACCTACAGGGGACTATGGCTACACCTTC. Translated, it gives CASSAPTGDYGYTF.

This clone has only one observation. The chain couples TRBV5-1 to TRBJ1-1, with D possibly TRBD1 on 5 matching bases. V lost 6 bases, J lost 5 bases, and 14 bases lay in between. Germline V gives CDR1 SGHRS, CDR2 YFSETQ. The CDR3 runs to 13 residues. CDR3 DNA sequence: TGCGCCAGCACTCTCTCTCAGGGAACTGAAGCTTTCTTT. It codes for CASTLSQGTEAFF.

This chain connects TRBV4-3 to TRBJ2-2; D unclear. The CDR3 length is 14 residues. Trimming cost V 2 bases and J 2 bases, with 6 bases left between them. Germline loops: CDR1 LGHNA, CDR2 YSLEER. In DNA form, the CDR3 reads TGCGCCAGCAGCCAACAGATAAACACCGGGGAGCTGTTTTTT. This codes for CASSQQINTGELFF.

This rearrangement joins TRBV10-1 to TRBJ1-1; no reliable D call. V lost 10 bases, J lost 0 bases, and 12 bases lay in between. The CDR3 is made up of 13 amino acids. Germline V gene lookup returns CDR1 WNHNN and CDR2 SYGVQD (reference sequence). CDR3 sequence reads: CATSVGVNTEAFF. CDR3 sequence (DNA): TGCGCCACATCAGTGGGAGTGAACACTGAAGCTTTCTTT.

The chain combines TRBV6-6 with TRBJ2-6, with D unresolved. Germline V gives CDR1 MNHNY, CDR2 SVGAGI (reference sequence). This CDR3 spans 16 amino acids. The V end lost 5 bases, the J end lost 0 bases, and 11 bases lay between the germline ends. In DNA, the CDR3 is TGTGCCAGCAGTGCCAGACAAACCTCTGGGGCCAACGTCCTGACTTTC. It yields the protein CASSARQTSGANVLTF.

V is TRBV6-5 and J is TRBJ1-4; TRBD1 is a possible D gene (6 bases). V was cut by 6 bases and J by 5 bases, with 13 bases left in between. Germline V lookup: CDR1 MNHEY, CDR2 SVGAGI. This CDR3 has 14 amino acids. Here the CDR3 DNA reads TGTGCCAGCAGGGAACAGGGCCCCAATGAAAAACTGTTTTTT. The encoded protein is CASREQGPNEKLFF.

This rearrangement joins TRBV6-1 to TRBJ1-3, with 9 bases matching TRBD1. Germline CDR1 and CDR2: MNHNS and SASEGT. With 2 bases clipped from V and 0 bases from J, the junction kept 11 bases outside the gene matches. The CDR3 extends over 19 amino acids. In DNA, the CDR3 is TGTGCCAGCAGTGAAACCGGGACAGGGAGGCCCACCTCTGGAAACACCATATATTTT. This encodes CASSETGTGRPTSGNTIYF.

The rearrangement links TRBV5-1 to TRBJ2-7; D is perhaps TRBD2 (5 bases). The CDR3 sequence is 14 residues long. Germline values: CDR1 SGHRS, CDR2 YFSETQ. V dropped 0 bases and J dropped 5 bases, with 12 bases sitting between them. In DNA, the CDR3 is TGCGCCAGCAGCTTGGACGGGAAGCCTAACGAGCAGTACTTC. Encoded protein: CASSLDGKPNEQYF.

The J gene is TRBJ2-2, the V gene TRBV7-2, with no clear D. V gave up 6 bases and J gave up 0 bases, with 11 bases separating them. Germline V gene data show CDR1 as SGHTA and CDR2 as FQGNSA. This CDR3 contains 15 residues. The CDR3 protein is CASRRTDANTGELFF. DNA of the CDR3: TGTGCCAGCAGAAGGACGGACGCGAACACCGGGGAGCTGTTTTTT. Filled out from reference TRBV7-2 and TRBJ2-2, the complete variable domain reads GAGVSQSPSNKVTEKGKDVELRCDPISGHTALYWYRQSLGQGLEFLIYFQGNSAPDKSGLPSDRFSAERTGGSVSTLTIQRTQQEDSAVYLCASRRTDANTGELFFGEGSRLTVL.

The rearrangement links TRBV2 to TRBJ1-1; D remains ambiguous. Deletions cut 4 bases from V and 0 bases from J, with 6 bases between. The germline V gene encodes CDR1 SNHLY and CDR2 FYNNEI. CDR3 length: 13 residues. The CDR3 sequence is CASSVGMNTEAFF. CDR3 nucleotide sequence: TGTGCCAGCAGTGTAGGTATGAACACTGAAGCTTTCTTT.

The chain employs TRBV6-5 and TRBJ2-7, with TRBD2 matching 7 bases. The CDR3 totals 15 residues. The V and J ends lost 5 bases and 5 bases, in that order; junction bases with no gene match: 12. Germline V gene data show CDR1 as MNHEY and CDR2 as SVGAGI. The CDR3 sequence is CASSTPRGGAHEQYF. CDR3 sequence (DNA): TGTGCCAGCAGTACCCCCCGCGGGGGTGCCCACGAGCAGTACTTC.

This clone was detected a few times. The gene calls are TRBV4-1 and TRBJ2-7; 8 bases are a match to TRBD1. Germline CDR1 MGHRA, CDR2 YSYEKL. The CDR3 has 15 amino acids. With V trimmed by 4 bases and J by 1 base, 6 bases remained unmatched. The CDR3 loop is CASSLRDRTSYEQYF. CDR3 coding DNA: TGCGCCAGCAGCCTTCGGGACAGGACATCCTACGAGCAGTACTTC.